This T cell receptor beta chain originates from a study of CD8 T cells in Susac syndrome. Between the trimmed V and J ends, which lost 3 bases and 7 bases, there was a span of 15 bases. Germline V CDR1 and CDR2: SNHLY, FYNNEI. The CDR3 loop spans 14 amino acids. The study sequenced TCR beta in blood CD8+ and CD4+ T cells. The RNA input was 0.5 to 1 ug, and it was reverse transcribed with random hexamers. TCRdb re-derived calls from the immunoSEQ multiplex PCR reads in MiXCR, one entry per CDR3 protein. Of around 220,000 distinct CDR3 sequences listed, 80% to 95% are singletons. The sequenced sample was CD8+ T cells from PBMCs. The gene calls are TRBV2 and TRBJ1-1, with D possibly matching TRBD1 (5 bases). The receptor was isolated from a human donor with multiple sclerosis. As DNA, the CDR3 is TGTGCCAGCAGTGATCCTCGACGGGGCTTTGAAGCTTTCTTT. Its protein product is CASSDPRRGFEAFF.